One and the same sample provided the 18 T cell receptor beta chains below, sequenced in a study of early T cells in non-severe SARS-CoV-2 infection. MiXCR, run by TCRdb on the 5' RACE reads, gives a single entry per CDR3 protein. The sample consists of about 52,000 distinct CDR3 sequences, more than 9.5% of them appearing once. The material sequenced was whole blood. All receptors come from an adult who was a healthcare worker with PCR-confirmed SARS-CoV-2 infection or an uninfected control (not recorded which).

As for this clonotype: A read error may be the cause here, since a much bigger clone is one base away. In this CDR3 the conserved last residue, phenylalanine or tryptophan, is missing, so a read error is likely. The chain employs TRBV30 and TRBJ2-7; D not resolved. Per the germline V gene, CDR1 is GTSNPN and CDR2 is SVGIG (reference sequence). The CDR3 consists of 12 residues. Between the trimmed V and J ends, which lost 7 bases and 6 bases, there was a span of 16 bases. The CDR3 coding sequence is TGTGCCTCCAGACCCCATCTGGGCGAGCAGTACTTG. It is translated as CASRPHLGEQYL.

This clonotype was detected many times. V is TRBV5-1 and J is TRBJ2-3, with 7 bases matching TRBD2. CDR3 length: 15 amino acids. V dropped 1 base and J dropped 6; count of bases not matched to a gene: 8. Germline values: CDR1 SGHRS, CDR2 YFSETQ. CDR3 DNA sequence: TGCGCCAGCAGCTTGATCACTAGCGAGGTTGATACGCAGTATTTT. As protein: CASSLITSEVDTQYF.

This clonotype was seen repeatedly, ten times or more. The V gene is TRBV7-3, the J gene TRBJ2-2; a possible D gene is TRBD2 (5 bases). Germline CDR1 and CDR2: SGHTA and FQGTGA. Trimming stripped 5 bases from V and 6 bases from J, with 16 bases between. The CDR3 runs to 15 residues. CDR3 protein: CASSPIRSLAGELFF. For the CDR3, the DNA is TGTGCCAGCAGCCCCATCCGGTCACTAGCCGGGGAGCTGTTTTTT.

This clonotype was counted only a few times. This sequence joins TRBV5-4 and TRBJ1-1; D unclear. Germline values: CDR1 SGHNT, CDR2 YYREEE (reference sequence). V lost 2 bases and J lost 0, with 8 bases in between. The CDR3 is 14 amino acids. CDR3 coding DNA: TGTGCCAGCAGCTTAATTCCCTTGAACACTGAAGCTTTCTTT. Translating it yields CASSLIPLNTEAFF.

This clonotype was counted at least ten times. The chain joins TRBV20-1 to TRBJ2-5, with 10 bases matching TRBD2. V lost 3 bases and J lost 3; bases outside the gene matches: 4. This CDR3 comprises 14 residues. CDR1 and CDR2 (germline): DFQATT, SNEGSKA (reference sequence). This CDR3 reads CSASEGTSEETQYF. DNA of the CDR3: TGCAGTGCTAGCGAGGGGACTAGCGAAGAGACCCAGTACTTC.

This clonotype was found many times. This sequence joins TRBV5-4 and TRBJ2-7; D gene unclear. The V end was cut by 3 bases, the J end by 2 bases, with 9 bases between. The germline gives CDR1 SGHNT, CDR2 YYREEE (reference sequence). The CDR3 is 13 residues long. The CDR3 loop is CASSSRATYEQYF. As DNA, the CDR3 is TGTGCCAGCAGCTCCCGGGCCACCTACGAGCAGTACTTC.

The DNA of the CDR3 is TGTGCCAGCAGCCAAGCCATCCGGGGCCGAGAGACCCAGTACTTC. It codes for CASSQAIRGRETQYF. The J gene is TRBJ2-5, the V gene TRBV7-2; the D gene could be TRBD1 or TRBD2 (5 bases each). Germline loops: CDR1 SGHTA, CDR2 FQGNSA. There are 15 residues in the CDR3. The ends were cut back, 5 bases at V and 4 bases at J, with 17 bases in the middle.

This clonotype occurred many times. The V and J genes are TRBV6-1 and TRBJ1-1; D not certain. Germline V gives CDR1 MNHNS, CDR2 SASEGT. V lost 0 bases, J lost 11 bases, and 19 bases lay in between. The CDR3 is 15 residues long. The CDR3 coding sequence is TGTGCCAGCAGTGAAGCAGTAACGCTCTCTACGACGGCTTTCTTT. Its protein is CASSEAVTLSTTAFF.

This clonotype was counted ten times or more. This rearrangement joins TRBV20-1 to TRBJ1-1; D remains ambiguous. V was clipped by 3 bases and J by 0 bases, with 14 bases between them. CDR1 is DFQATT and CDR2 is SNEGSKA in the germline V gene (reference sequence). The CDR3 extends over 15 amino acids. CDR3 loop: CSASSGSPMNTEAFF. In DNA form, the CDR3 reads TGCAGTGCTAGCTCCGGGAGCCCCATGAACACTGAAGCTTTCTTT.

There are many counts of this clonotype. The genes are TRBV18 and TRBJ1-1; D might be TRBD1 (6 bases). Germline values: CDR1 KGHSH, CDR2 LQKENI. Trimming took 0 bases from V and 6 from J, leaving 23 bases between them. This CDR3 region has 18 residues. The CDR3 protein is CASSPPKGRGGVYAEAFF. In DNA, the CDR3 is TGTGCCAGCTCACCACCGAAGGGCAGGGGTGGGGTGTACGCTGAAGCTTTCTTT.

This clonotype has more than one count but fewer than ten. V usage is TRBV9 and J usage is TRBJ2-1; D is uncertain. Per the germline V gene, CDR1 is SGDLS and CDR2 is YYNGEE. V gave up 4 bases and J gave up 5 bases, with 10 bases separating them. The CDR3 spans 13 residues. The CDR3 spells CASSSLLDNEQFF. The CDR3 DNA is TGTGCCAGCAGCTCCCTATTGGACAATGAGCAGTTCTTC.

This clonotype has at least ten counts. The genes are TRBV6-6 and TRBJ2-5; 11 bases align to TRBD1. Trimming cost V 6 bases and J 3 bases; bases outside gene matches: 9. Germline V gives CDR1 MNHNY, CDR2 SVGAGI (reference sequence). This CDR3 region has 16 residues. CDR3 nucleotide sequence: TGTGCCAGCAGGGGCGCGGGGGGACAGGGGGAAGAGACCCAGTACTTC. Protein: CASRGAGGQGEETQYF.

V usage is TRBV6-5 and J usage is TRBJ2-1, with a possible D match to TRBD2 (5 bases). Trimming took 2 bases from V and 7 from J, leaving 15 bases between them. Germline CDR1 is MNHEY and CDR2 is SVGAGI. This CDR3 is built from 15 residues. CDR3 loop: CASSYGIVPGNEQFF. CDR3 nucleotides: TGTGCCAGCAGTTACGGTATCGTTCCGGGGAATGAGCAGTTCTTC.

This clonotype was recorded many times. This chain uses TRBV10-1 with TRBJ2-1, with TRBD2 matching 7 bases. CDR1 is WNHNN, CDR2 SYGVQD, per germline (reference sequence). After removal of 4 bases from V and 8 bases from J, the junction contained 8 bases not matched to a gene. CDR3 length: 14 amino acids. This CDR3 is CASSGSGKGHEQFF. The CDR3 DNA reads TGCGCCAGCAGTGGGAGCGGGAAGGGGCATGAGCAGTTCTTC.

This chain links TRBV30 with TRBJ2-4; TRBD1 matches 7 bases. The CDR3 is 16 residues long. V lost 2 bases, J lost 0 bases, and 7 bases stayed unmatched. In germline, CDR1 is GTSNPN, CDR2 SVGIG (reference sequence). In nucleotides, the CDR3 is TGTGCCTGGAGTACGGGACAGTTGCTAGCCAAAAACATTCAGTACTTC. This translates into CAWSTGQLLAKNIQYF.

In this sample, this clonotype turned up many times. The chain is built from TRBV18 and TRBJ2-1; 10 nucleotides line up with TRBD2. V shed 8 bases, J shed 8 bases, and the junction held 9 bases outside the gene matches. In germline, CDR1 is KGHSH, CDR2 LQKENI. The CDR3 is 14 amino acids. CDR3 in DNA: TGTGCCAGCGCCCAAGGAACTAGCGGGGATGAGCAGTTCTTC. Residues: CASAQGTSGDEQFF.

This clonotype was observed a few times. The junction departs from germline at one end; a sequencing error may be responsible. The V gene is TRBV7-7, the J gene TRBJ2-7; a possible D gene is TRBD2 (6 bases). The CDR3 consists of 15 residues. Germline CDR1 reads SSHAT; CDR2 reads FNYEAQ (reference sequence). The CDR3 nucleotides read TGTGCTAGCAGCTTAGGACCCGGAGGGTCCTACGAGCAGTACTTC. It specifies CASSLGPGGSYEQYF.

The chain couples TRBV25-1 to TRBJ1-6; possible D gene TRBD1, 5 bases. Looked up from germline, CDR1 is MGHDK and CDR2 is SYGVNS. The length of the CDR3 is 15 residues. The V and J ends lost 2 bases and 7 bases respectively, with 12 bases between them. The CDR3 nucleotides are TGTGCCAGCAGTGAACCCGGGGCCGGGAATTCACCCCTCCACTTT. Its protein product is CASSEPGAGNSPLHF.